This is a list of T cell receptor beta chains from one sample in a study of blood T cells in healthy people across ages. TCRdb re-called the 5' RACE reads with MiXCR, one entry per CDR3 protein. Of roughly 700,000 distinct CDR3 sequences in the sample, about 34% were seen once. The sample consisted of blood. The source is a woman of 80 years or more in good health. Both conserved end residues are part of each CDR3. A D gene is named only where the DNA matches it firmly. The listing skips clone size in some rows; elsewhere it reads once, few, many or a size class.

V	size	J	D	DNA	CDR3
TRBV2	few	TRBJ1-6	.	TGTGCCAGCGGAGACAGGCAAAATTCACCCCTCCACTTT	CASGDRQNSPLHF
TRBV6-5	many	TRBJ2-7	TRBD2	TGTGCCAGCAGTTACGGCGGGGGTTCCTACGAGCAGTACTTC	CASSYGGGSYEQYF
TRBV18	.	TRBJ2-1	.	TGTGCCAGCTCACCAGTGGCAGGGACGTACAATGAGCAGTTCTTC	CASSPVAGTYNEQFF
TRBV2	.	TRBJ2-5	TRBD2	TGTGCCAGCAGGAGACTAGCGGGGCTGGGAGAGACCCAGTACTTC	CASRRLAGLGETQYF
TRBV20-1	.	TRBJ2-7	.	TGCAGTGCGAACTCCGGGCCCCTGGCCGAGCAGTACTTC	CSANSGPLAEQYF
TRBV2	once	TRBJ1-2	.	TGTGTCAGCTCCCGGGATAACTATGGCTACACCTTC	CVSSRDNYGYTF
TRBV7-2	.	TRBJ2-1	.	TGTGCCAGCAGCTTAGGGCTAGCGATAGGCTACAATGAGCAGTTCTTC	CASSLGLAIGYNEQFF
TRBV6-2/TRBV6-3	many	TRBJ2-1	.	TGTGCCAGCAGCGACCTAGGGGTCGGTGAGCAGTTCTTC	CASSDLGVGEQFF
TRBV7-2	many	TRBJ2-2	.	TGTGCCAGCAGCTTTGCAGGGCTCACCGGGGAGCTGTTTTTT	CASSFAGLTGELFF
TRBV28	many	TRBJ2-5	TRBD1	TGTGCCAGCAGGATGACAGGGGGTTTAGAGACCCAGTACTTC	CASRMTGGLETQYF
TRBV9	.	TRBJ2-7	.	TGTGCCAGCAGCTTAGTCGCCAGGGAGTCCTACGAGCAGTACTTC	CASSLVARESYEQYF
TRBV2	.	TRBJ2-3	.	TGTGCCAGCAGTTCAGGGACGTCTAGCACAGATACGCAGTATTTT	CASSSGTSSTDTQYF
TRBV12-3/TRBV12-4	.	TRBJ2-3	.	TGTGCCAGCACCACTGGAGGGAGTGCAGATGCGCAGTATTTT	CASTTGGSADAQYF
TRBV6-1	many	TRBJ2-3	.	TGTGCCAGCAGGGAGGTGGGGGTGACGCAGTATTTT	CASREVGVTQYF
TRBV7-9	.	TRBJ2-5	.	TGTGCCAGCAGCCCACTTCCCCTGATCCGGCAGACCCAGTACTTC	CASSPLPLIRQTQYF
TRBV5-1	.	TRBJ2-1	.	TGCGCCAGCAGCCGTCTAGCAACCTACAATGAGCAGTTCTTC	CASSRLATYNEQFF
TRBV12-3/TRBV12-4	.	TRBJ1-6	.	TGTGCCAGCAGTTTTGGACGGCCAAATTCACCCCTCCACTTT	CASSFGRPNSPLHF
TRBV11-3	many	TRBJ2-3	.	TGTGCCAGCAGCTCGCGGAGGGATGCTAGCACAGATACGCAGTATTTT	CASSSRRDASTDTQYF
TRBV20-1	many	TRBJ2-1	TRBD2	TGCAGTGCTCCAGGACTAGCGGGTTCCTTGGATGAGCAGTTCTTC	CSAPGLAGSLDEQFF
TRBV6-5	many	TRBJ2-3	TRBD2	TGTGCCAGCAGTTACTCGTCCCCCCTTAGCGGGGGGGCAAAAGATACGCAGTATTTT	CASSYSSPLSGGAKDTQYF
TRBV10-3	.	TRBJ2-7	.	TGTGCCATCAGTGAGTCGGAGGGCTGGGAGCAGTACTTC	CAISESEGWEQYF
TRBV28	.	TRBJ2-1	.	TGTGCCAGCAGTTTATATGGCGGCCTTAGGGTGCAGTTCTTC	CASSLYGGLRVQFF
TRBV6-2/TRBV6-3	many	TRBJ2-7	.	TGTGCCAGCAGTTACCGGGACCACTCCTACGAGCAGTACTTC	CASSYRDHSYEQYF
TRBV7-9	.	TRBJ2-3	.	TGTGCCAGCAGCGGACGCGGGCATACAGATACGCAGTATTTT	CASSGRGHTDTQYF
TRBV7-8	.	TRBJ1-1	TRBD1	TGTGCCAGCAGCGCGGGGGACAGGGGGGTTTGGGAAACTGAAGCTTTCTTT	CASSAGDRGVWETEAFF
TRBV27	many	TRBJ1-5	.	TGTGCCAGCAGCCCTACAGGGCCGGGGATTCAGCCCCAGCATTTT	CASSPTGPGIQPQHF
TRBV11-2	many	TRBJ2-7	TRBD1	TGTGCCAGCAGCAATTACAGGGGTGCCTACGAGCAGTACTTC	CASSNYRGAYEQYF
TRBV7-6	once	TRBJ2-7	.	TGTGCCAGCAGCTTAGGGAAAGCGGGCGAGCAGTACTTC	CASSLGKAGEQYF
TRBV10-3	many	TRBJ2-7	TRBD1	TGTGCCGCCCAGGAGACAGGGGACTCCTACGAGCAGTACTTC	CAAQETGDSYEQYF
TRBV7-6	many	TRBJ2-5	.	TGTGCCAGCAGCCGCAGAGGGGAGACCCAGTACTTC	CASSRRGETQYF
TRBV7-2	.	TRBJ2-5	.	TGTGCCAGCAGCGCCTGGGGATCGTGGGAGACCCAGTACTTC	CASSAWGSWETQYF
TRBV10-3	many	TRBJ1-6	.	TGTGCCATCAGTGAGCCGTTGGACACCGATTCACCCCTCCACTTT	CAISEPLDTDSPLHF
TRBV20-1	.	TRBJ2-5	TRBD1	TGCAGTGCTAGAATGGCAGGGGGCGCACAAGAGACCCAGTACTTC	CSARMAGGAQETQYF
TRBV29-1	.	TRBJ2-7	.	TGCAGCGTTGGGGGACCTGTTTCCTACGAGCAGTACTTC	CSVGGPVSYEQYF
TRBV7-9	many	TRBJ2-5	TRBD1	TGTGCCAGCAGCACGACCCCCCGGGACAGGGGGCTTAGGGAGACCCAGTACTTC	CASSTTPRDRGLRETQYF
TRBV7-2	many	TRBJ1-2	TRBD1	TGTGCCAGCAGCCCGGGACAGACCTTCTATGGCTACACCTTC	CASSPGQTFYGYTF
TRBV4-1	.	TRBJ2-7	TRBD1	TGCGCCAGCAGCCAGGGACAGGGGTTCGAGCAGTACTTC	CASSQGQGFEQYF
TRBV30	few	TRBJ1-6	TRBD1	TGTGCCTGGAGCCTAGGGACAGGGTATAATTCACCCCTCCACTTT	CAWSLGTGYNSPLHF
TRBV20-1	.	TRBJ2-7	TRBD2	TGCAGTGCTAGTTCAATGGCGTCCGCGGGGGGAACCTACGAGCAGTACTTC	CSASSMASAGGTYEQYF
TRBV28	.	TRBJ2-5	.	TGTGCCAGCAGTCCCGGGAGCTGGGAGACCCAGTACTTC	CASSPGSWETQYF
TRBV9	few	TRBJ2-5	.	TGTGCCAGCAGCGGAGGGGTAGAGGCCGGGACCCAGTACTTC	CASSGGVEAGTQYF
TRBV19	few	TRBJ2-2	.	TGTGCCAGTAAACAGGTGGACACCGGGGAGCTGTTTTTT	CASKQVDTGELFF
TRBV12-3/TRBV12-4	.	TRBJ2-6	.	TGTGCCAGCAGTTACGGTGACGTCCTGACTTTC	CASSYGDVLTF
TRBV5-1	.	TRBJ2-3	TRBD1	TGCGCCAGCAGCTTGGGGTCCGGGACAGGGTTAACAGATACGCAGTATTTT	CASSLGSGTGLTDTQYF
TRBV10-3	.	TRBJ2-1	.	TGTGCCATCAGTGAGTCCAACACGGGGGGCTACGAGCAGTTCTTC	CAISESNTGGYEQFF
TRBV4-2	few	TRBJ2-3	.	TGTGCCAGCAGCCAATGGCCTGGCACAGATACGCAGTATTTT	CASSQWPGTDTQYF
TRBV7-2	many	TRBJ1-2	.	TGTGCCAGCAGCCCCGGTTCTGAGTATGGCTACACCTTC	CASSPGSEYGYTF
TRBV20-1	many	TRBJ2-7	TRBD2	TGCAGTGCTCAACTAGCGGGGGGTTCCTACGAGCAGTACTTC	CSAQLAGGSYEQYF
TRBV20-1	.	TRBJ2-3	.	TGCAGTGCTAGAGACCGTGTCAGAAACACAGATACGCAGTATTTT	CSARDRVRNTDTQYF
TRBV20-1	.	TRBJ1-2	.	TGCAGTGCTAGTAGGGGGGGGTGGTATGGCTACACCTTC	CSASRGGWYGYTF
TRBV2	.	TRBJ1-4	.	TGTGCCAGCAGTGAAAGGGGGTCGGCTAATGAAAAACTGTTTTTT	CASSERGSANEKLFF